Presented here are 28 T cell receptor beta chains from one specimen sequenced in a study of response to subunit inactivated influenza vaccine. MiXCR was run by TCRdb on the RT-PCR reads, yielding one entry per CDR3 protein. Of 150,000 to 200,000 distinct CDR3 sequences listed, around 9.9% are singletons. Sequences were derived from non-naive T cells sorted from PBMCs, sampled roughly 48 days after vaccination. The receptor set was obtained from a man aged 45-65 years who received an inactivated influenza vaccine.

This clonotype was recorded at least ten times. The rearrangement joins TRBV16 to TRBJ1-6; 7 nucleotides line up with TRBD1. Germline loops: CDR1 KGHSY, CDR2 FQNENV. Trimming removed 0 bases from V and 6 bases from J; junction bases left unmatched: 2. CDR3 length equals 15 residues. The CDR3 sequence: CASSQSRDSNSPLHF. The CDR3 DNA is TGTGCCAGCAGCCAATCAAGGGACAGTAATTCACCCCTCCACTTT.

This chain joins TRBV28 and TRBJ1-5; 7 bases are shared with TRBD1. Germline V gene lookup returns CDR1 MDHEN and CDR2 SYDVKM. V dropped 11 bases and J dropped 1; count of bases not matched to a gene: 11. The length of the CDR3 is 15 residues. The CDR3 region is CAPGPGGWSNQPQHF. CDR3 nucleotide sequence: TGTGCCCCCGGGCCAGGGGGATGGAGCAATCAGCCCCAGCATTTT.

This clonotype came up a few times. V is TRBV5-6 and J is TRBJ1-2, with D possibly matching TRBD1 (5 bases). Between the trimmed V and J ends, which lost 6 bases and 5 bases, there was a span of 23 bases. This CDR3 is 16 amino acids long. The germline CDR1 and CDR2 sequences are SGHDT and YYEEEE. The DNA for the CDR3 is TGTGCCAGCACGCCCCGTGTGGGGACCGCTTTGTATGGCTACACCTTC. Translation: CASTPRVGTALYGYTF.

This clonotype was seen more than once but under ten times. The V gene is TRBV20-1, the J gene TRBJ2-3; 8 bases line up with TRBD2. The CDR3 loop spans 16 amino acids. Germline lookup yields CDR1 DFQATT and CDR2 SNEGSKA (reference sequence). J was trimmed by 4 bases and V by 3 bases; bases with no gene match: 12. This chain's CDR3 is CSASPSGTRPADTQYF. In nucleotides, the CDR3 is TGCAGTGCTAGTCCCTCTGGGACTAGACCGGCAGATACGCAGTATTTT.

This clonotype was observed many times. The CDR3 sequence: CATSTRSGYTF. DNA for the CDR3: TGTGCCACCTCCACGCGAAGTGGCTACACCTTC. The chain combines TRBV28 with TRBJ1-2; no clear D. Looked up from germline, CDR1 is MDHEN and CDR2 is SYDVKM. Trimming pared 10 bases from V and 7 bases from J, leaving 13 bases between. The CDR3 is 11 residues long.

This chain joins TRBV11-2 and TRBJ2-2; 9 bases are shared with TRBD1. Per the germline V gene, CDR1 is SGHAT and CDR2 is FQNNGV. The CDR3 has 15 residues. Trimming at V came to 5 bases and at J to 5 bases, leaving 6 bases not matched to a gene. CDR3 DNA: TGTGCCAGCAGCCTGGGACAGGGACGGACCGGGGAGCTGTTTTTT. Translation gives CASSLGQGRTGELFF. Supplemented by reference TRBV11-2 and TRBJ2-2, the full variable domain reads EAGVAQSPRYKIIEKRQSVAFWCNPISGHATLYWYQQILGQGPKLLIQFQNNGVVDDSQLPKDRFSAERLKGVDSTLKIQPAKLEDSAVYLCASSLGQGRTGELFFGEGSRLTVL.

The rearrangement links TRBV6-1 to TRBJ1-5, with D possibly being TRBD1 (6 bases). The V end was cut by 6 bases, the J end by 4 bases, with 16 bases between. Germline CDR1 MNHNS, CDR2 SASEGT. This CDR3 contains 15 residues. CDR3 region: CASRRGGGSNQPQHF. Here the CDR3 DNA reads TGTGCCAGCAGGCGAGGAGGGGGATCGAATCAGCCCCAGCATTTT.

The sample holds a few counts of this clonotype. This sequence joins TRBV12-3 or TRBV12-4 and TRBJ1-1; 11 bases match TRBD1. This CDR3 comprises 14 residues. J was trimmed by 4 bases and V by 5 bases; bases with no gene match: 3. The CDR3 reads CASSSGTGGTEAFF. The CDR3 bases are TGTGCCAGCAGTAGCGGGACAGGGGGCACTGAAGCTTTCTTT.

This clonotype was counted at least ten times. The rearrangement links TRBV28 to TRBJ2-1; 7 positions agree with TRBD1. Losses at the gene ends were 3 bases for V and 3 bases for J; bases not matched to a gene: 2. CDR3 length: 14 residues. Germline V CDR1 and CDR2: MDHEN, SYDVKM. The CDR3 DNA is TGTGCCAGCAGTTTTCCAGGGGGCTACAATGAGCAGTTCTTC. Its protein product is CASSFPGGYNEQFF. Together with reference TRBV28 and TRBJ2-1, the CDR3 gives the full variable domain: DVKVTQSSRYLVKRTGEKVFLECVQDMDHENMFWYRQDPGLGLRLIYFSYDVKMKEKGDIPEGYSVSREKKERFSLILESASTNQTSMYLCASSFPGGYNEQFFGPGTRLTVL.

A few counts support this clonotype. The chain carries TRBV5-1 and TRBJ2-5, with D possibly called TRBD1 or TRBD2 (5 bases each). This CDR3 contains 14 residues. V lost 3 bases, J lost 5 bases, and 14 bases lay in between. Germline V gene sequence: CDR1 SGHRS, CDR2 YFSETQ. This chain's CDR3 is CASSSPREGETQYF. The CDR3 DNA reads TGCGCCAGCAGCTCACCTCGAGAGGGGGAGACCCAGTACTTC.

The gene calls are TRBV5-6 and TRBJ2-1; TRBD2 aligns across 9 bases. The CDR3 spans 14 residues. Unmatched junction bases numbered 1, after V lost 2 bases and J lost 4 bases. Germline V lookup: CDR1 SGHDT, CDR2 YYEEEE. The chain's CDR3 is CASSFTSGYNEQFF. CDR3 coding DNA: TGTGCCAGCAGCTTCACTAGCGGGTACAATGAGCAGTTCTTC. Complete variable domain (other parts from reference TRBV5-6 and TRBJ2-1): DAGVTQSPTHLIKTRGQQVTLRCSPKSGHDTVSWYQQALGQGPQFIFQYYEEEERQRGNFPDRFSGHQFPNYSSELNVNALLLGDSALYLCASSFTSGYNEQFFGPGTRLTVL.

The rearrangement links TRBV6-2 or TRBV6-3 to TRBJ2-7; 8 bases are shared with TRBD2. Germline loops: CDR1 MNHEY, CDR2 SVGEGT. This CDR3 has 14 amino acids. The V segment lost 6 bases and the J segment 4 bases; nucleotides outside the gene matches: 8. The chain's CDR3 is CASRLGLGMYEQYF. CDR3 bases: TGTGCCAGCAGACTGGGACTAGGGATGTACGAGCAGTACTTC.

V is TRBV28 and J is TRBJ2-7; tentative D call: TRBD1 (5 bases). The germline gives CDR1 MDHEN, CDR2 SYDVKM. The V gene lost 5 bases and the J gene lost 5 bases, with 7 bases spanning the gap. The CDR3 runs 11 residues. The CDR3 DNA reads TGTGCCAGCAGTCGCAGGGACGAGCAGTACTTC. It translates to CASSRRDEQYF.

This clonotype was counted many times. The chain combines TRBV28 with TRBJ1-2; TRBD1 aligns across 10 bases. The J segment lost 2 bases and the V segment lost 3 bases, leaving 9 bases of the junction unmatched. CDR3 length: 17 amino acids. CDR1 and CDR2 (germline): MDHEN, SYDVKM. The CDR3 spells CASSFARDRGFNYGYTF. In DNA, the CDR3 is TGTGCCAGCAGTTTCGCGAGGGACAGGGGATTCAACTATGGCTACACCTTC.

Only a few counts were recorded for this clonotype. The CDR3 loop is CASSLPSSGANVLTF. The CDR3, as DNA: TGTGCCAGCAGTTTGCCGAGCTCTGGGGCCAACGTCCTGACTTTC. The chain uses TRBV28 and TRBJ2-6; unclear D gene. The CDR3 runs 15 residues. Looked up from germline, CDR1 is MDHEN and CDR2 is SYDVKM. Trimming left V 3 bases short and J 0 bases short, with 6 bases between.

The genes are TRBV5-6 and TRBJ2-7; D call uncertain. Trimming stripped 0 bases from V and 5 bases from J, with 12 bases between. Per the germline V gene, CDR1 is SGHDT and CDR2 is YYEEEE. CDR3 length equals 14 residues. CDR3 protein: CASSLGPLLDEQYF. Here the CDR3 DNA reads TGTGCCAGCAGCTTGGGGCCTCTCCTAGACGAGCAGTACTTC.

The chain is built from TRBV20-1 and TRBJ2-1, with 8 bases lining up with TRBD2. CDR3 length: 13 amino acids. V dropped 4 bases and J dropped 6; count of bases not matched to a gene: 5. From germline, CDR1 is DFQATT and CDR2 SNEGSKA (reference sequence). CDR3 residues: CSAINLAGNEQFF. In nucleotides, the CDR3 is TGCAGTGCTATAAACCTAGCGGGCAATGAGCAGTTCTTC.

As DNA, the CDR3 is TGTGCCAGCAGAGCCGGGACAGGGGGCCCAGATACGCAGTATTTT. Its translation: CASRAGTGGPDTQYF. This chain uses TRBV28 with TRBJ2-3; 12 nucleotides align to TRBD1. CDR1 is MDHEN and CDR2 is SYDVKM in the germline V gene. The CDR3 length is 15 residues. J was trimmed by 4 bases and V by 6 bases; bases with no gene match: 5.

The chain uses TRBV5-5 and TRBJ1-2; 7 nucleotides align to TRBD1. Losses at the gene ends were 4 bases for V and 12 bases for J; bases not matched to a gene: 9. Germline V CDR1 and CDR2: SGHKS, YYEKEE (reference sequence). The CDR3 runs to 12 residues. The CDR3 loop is CASSILDRVDTF. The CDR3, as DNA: TGTGCCAGCAGCATCCTCGACAGGGTGGACACCTTC. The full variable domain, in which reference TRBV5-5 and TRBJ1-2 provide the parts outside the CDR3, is DAGVTQSPTHLIKTRGQQVTLRCSPISGHKSVSWYQQVLGQGPQFIFQYYEKEERGRGNFPDRFSARQFPNYSSELNVNALLLGDSALYLCASSILDRVDTFGSGTRLTVV.

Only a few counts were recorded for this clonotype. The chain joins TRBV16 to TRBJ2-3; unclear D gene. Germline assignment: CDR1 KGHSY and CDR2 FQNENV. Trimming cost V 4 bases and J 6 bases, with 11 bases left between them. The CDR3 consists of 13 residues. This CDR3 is CASSPSSSDTQYF. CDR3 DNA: TGTGCCAGCAGCCCATCGTCCTCCGATACGCAGTATTTT.

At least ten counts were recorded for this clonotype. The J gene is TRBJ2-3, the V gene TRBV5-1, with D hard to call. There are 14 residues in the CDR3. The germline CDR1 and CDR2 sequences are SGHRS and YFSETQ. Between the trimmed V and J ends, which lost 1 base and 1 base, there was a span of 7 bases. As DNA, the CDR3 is TGCGCCAGCAGCTTGAACGGGCGCACAGATACGCAGTATTTT. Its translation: CASSLNGRTDTQYF. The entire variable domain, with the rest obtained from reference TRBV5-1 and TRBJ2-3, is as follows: KAGVTQTPRYLIKTRGQQVTLSCSPISGHRSVSWYQQTPGQGLQFLFEYFSETQRNKGNFPGRFSGRQFSNSRSEMNVSTLELGDSALYLCASSLNGRTDTQYFGPGTRLTVL.

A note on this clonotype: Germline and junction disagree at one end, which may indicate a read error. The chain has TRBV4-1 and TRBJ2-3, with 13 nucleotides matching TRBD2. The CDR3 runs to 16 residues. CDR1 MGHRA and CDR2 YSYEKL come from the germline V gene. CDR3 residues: CASGQGTSGVMDTQYF. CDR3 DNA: TGCGCCAGCGGCCAGGGGACTAGCGGGGTAATGGATACGCAGTATTTT.

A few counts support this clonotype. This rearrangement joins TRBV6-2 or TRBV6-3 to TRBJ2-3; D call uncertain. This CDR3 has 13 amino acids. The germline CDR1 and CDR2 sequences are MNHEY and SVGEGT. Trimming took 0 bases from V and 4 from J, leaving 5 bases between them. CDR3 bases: TGTGCCAGCAGTTACTCGTCCCCAGATACGCAGTATTTT. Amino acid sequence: CASSYSSPDTQYF.

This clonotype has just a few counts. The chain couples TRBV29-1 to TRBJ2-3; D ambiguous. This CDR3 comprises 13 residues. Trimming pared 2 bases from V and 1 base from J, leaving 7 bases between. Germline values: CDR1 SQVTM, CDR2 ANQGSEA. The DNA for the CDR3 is TGCAGCGTTGAAACCCCTGGCACAGATACGCAGTATTTT. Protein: CSVETPGTDTQYF.

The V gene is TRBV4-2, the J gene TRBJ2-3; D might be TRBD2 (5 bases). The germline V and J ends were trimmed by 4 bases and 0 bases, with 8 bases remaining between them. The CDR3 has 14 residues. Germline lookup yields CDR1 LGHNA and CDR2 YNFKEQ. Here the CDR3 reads CASSPGESTDTQYF. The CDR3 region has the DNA TGTGCCAGCAGCCCCGGGGAGAGCACAGATACGCAGTATTTT.

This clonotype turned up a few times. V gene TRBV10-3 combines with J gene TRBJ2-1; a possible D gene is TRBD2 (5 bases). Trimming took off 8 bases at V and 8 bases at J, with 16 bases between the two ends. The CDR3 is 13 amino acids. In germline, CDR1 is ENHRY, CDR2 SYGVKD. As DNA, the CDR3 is TGTGCCATCGGTCCTAGCACTTCCGATGAGCAGTTCTTC. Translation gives CAIGPSTSDEQFF.

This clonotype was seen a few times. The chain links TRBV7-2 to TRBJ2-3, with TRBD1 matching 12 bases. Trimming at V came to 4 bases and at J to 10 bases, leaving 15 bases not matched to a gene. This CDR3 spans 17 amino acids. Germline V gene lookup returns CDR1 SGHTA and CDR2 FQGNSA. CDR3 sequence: CASSSSGTGGLGSAQYF. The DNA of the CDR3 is TGTGCCAGCAGCTCCTCCGGGACAGGGGGCCTGGGTTCTGCGCAGTATTTT.

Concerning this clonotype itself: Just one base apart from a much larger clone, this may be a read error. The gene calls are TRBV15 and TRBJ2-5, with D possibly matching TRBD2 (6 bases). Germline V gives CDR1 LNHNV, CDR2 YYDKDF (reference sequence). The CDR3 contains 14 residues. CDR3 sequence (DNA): TGTGCCACCAGCGGAAGGGGCGGGATGGAGAACCAGTACTTC. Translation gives CATSGRGGMENQYF.